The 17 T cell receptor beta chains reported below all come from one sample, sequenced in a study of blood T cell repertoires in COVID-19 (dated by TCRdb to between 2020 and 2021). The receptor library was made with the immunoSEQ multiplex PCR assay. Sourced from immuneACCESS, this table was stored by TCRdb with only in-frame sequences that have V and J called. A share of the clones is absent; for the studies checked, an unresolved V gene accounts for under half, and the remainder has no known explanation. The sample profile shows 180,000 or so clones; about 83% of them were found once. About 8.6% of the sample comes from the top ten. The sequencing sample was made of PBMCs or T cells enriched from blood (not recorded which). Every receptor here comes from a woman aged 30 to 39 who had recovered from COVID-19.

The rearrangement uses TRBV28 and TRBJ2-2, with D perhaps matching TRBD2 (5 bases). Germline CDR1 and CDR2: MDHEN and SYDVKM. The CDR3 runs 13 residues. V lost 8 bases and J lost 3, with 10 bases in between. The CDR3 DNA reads TGTGCCAGCGATGACGGGGACACCGGGGAGCTGTTTTTT. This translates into CASDDGDTGELFF.

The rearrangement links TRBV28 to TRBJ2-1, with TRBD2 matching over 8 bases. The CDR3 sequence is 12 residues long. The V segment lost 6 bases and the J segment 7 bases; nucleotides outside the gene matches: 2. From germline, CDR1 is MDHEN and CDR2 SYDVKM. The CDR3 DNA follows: TGTGCCAGCAGACTAGCGGATAATGAGCAGTTCTTC. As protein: CASRLADNEQFF. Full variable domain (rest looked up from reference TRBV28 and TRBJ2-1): DVKVTQSSRYLVKRTGEKVFLECVQDMDHENMFWYRQDPGLGLRLIYFSYDVKMKEKGDIPEGYSVSREKKERFSLILESASTNQTSMYLCASRLADNEQFFGPGTRLTVL.

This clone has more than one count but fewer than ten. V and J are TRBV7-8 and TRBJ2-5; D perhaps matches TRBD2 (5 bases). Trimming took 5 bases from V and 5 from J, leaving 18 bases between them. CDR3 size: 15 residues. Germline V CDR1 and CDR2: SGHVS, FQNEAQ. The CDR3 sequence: CASSLSVTELETQYF. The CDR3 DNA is TGTGCCAGCAGCCTTAGCGTCACGGAGCTGGAGACCCAGTACTTC.

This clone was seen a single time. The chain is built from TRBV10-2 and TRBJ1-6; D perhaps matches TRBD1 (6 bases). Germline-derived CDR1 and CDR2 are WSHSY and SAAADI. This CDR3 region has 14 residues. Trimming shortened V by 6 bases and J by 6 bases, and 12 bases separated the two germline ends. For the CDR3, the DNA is TGCGCCAGCAGCCGGACAGAGACTAATTCACCCCTCCACTTT. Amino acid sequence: CASSRTETNSPLHF.

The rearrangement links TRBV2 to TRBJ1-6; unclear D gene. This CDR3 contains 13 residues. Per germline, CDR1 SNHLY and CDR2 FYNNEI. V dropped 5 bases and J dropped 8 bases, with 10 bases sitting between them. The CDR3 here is CASSLERDSPLHF. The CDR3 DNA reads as TGTGCCAGCAGTTTAGAGCGGGATTCACCCCTCCACTTT.

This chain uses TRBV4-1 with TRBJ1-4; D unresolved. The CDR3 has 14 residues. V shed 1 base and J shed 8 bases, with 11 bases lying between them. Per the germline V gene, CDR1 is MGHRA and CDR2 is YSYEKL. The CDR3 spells CASSQVSRWEKLFF. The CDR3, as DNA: TGCGCCAGCAGCCAAGTTTCTCGGTGGGAAAAACTGTTTTTT.

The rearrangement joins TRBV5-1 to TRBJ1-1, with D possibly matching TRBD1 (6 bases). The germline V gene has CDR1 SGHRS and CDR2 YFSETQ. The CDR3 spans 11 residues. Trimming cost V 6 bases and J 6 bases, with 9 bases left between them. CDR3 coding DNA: TGCGCCAGCAATGGGGGCGCTGAAGCTTTCTTT. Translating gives CASNGGAEAFF.

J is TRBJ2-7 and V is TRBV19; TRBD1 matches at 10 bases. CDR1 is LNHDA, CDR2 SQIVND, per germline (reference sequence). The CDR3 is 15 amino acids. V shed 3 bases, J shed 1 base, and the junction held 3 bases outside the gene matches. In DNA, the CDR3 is TGTGCCAGTAGTATCGGGACAGGGGATTCCTACGAGCAGTACTTC. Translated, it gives CASSIGTGDSYEQYF.

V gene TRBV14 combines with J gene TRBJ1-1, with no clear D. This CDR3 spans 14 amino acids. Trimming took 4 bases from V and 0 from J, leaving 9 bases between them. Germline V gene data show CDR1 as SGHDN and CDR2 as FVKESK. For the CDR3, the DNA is TGTGCCAGCAGCCTCATGTTCATGAACACTGAAGCTTTCTTT. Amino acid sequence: CASSLMFMNTEAFF.

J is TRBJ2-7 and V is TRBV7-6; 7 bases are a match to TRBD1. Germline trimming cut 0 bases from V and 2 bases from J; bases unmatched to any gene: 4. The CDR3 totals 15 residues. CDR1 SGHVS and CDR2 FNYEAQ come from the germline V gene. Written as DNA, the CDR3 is TGTGCCAGCAGCTTAGCACAGGGGAACCCCTACGAGCAGTACTTC. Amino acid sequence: CASSLAQGNPYEQYF.

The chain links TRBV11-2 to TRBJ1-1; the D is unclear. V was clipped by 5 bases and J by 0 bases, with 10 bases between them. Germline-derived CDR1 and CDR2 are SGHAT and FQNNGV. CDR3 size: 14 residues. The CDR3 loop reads CASSATVMNTEAFF. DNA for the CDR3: TGTGCCAGCAGCGCTACCGTAATGAACACTGAAGCTTTCTTT.

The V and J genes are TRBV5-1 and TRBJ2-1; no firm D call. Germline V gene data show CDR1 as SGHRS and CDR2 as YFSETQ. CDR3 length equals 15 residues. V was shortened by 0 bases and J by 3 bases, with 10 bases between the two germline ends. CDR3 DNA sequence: TGCGCCAGCAGCTTGGACGGTAAAAGCTACAATGAGCAGTTCTTC. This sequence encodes CASSLDGKSYNEQFF.

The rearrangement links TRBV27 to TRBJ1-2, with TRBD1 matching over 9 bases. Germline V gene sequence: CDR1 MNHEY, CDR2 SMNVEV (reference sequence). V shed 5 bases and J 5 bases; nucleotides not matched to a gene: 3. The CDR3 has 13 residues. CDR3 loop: CASSRDRAYGYTF. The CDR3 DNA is TGTGCCAGCAGTAGGGACAGGGCTTATGGCTACACCTTC.

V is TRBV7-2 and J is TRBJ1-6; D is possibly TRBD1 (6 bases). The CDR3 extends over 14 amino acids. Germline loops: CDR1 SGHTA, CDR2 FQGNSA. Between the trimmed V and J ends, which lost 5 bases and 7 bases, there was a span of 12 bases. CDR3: CASSPGTSNSPLHF. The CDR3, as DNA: TGTGCCAGCAGCCCCGGGACAAGCAATTCACCCCTCCACTTT.

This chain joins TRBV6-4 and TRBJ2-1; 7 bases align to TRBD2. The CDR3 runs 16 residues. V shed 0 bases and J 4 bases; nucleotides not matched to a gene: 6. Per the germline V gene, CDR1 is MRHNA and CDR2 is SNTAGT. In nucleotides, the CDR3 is TGTGCCAGCAGTGACTCGCTAGCGGCGCTATACAATGAGCAGTTCTTC. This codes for CASSDSLAALYNEQFF.

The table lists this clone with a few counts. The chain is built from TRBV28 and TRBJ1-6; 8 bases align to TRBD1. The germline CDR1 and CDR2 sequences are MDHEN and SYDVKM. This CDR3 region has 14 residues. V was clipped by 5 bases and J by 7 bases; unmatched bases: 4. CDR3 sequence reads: CASSPDRVNSPLHF. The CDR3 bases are TGTGCCAGCAGTCCGGACAGGGTCAATTCACCCCTCCACTTT. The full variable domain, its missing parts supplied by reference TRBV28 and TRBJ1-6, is DVKVTQSSRYLVKRTGEKVFLECVQDMDHENMFWYRQDPGLGLRLIYFSYDVKMKEKGDIPEGYSVSREKKERFSLILESASTNQTSMYLCASSPDRVNSPLHFGNGTRLTVT.

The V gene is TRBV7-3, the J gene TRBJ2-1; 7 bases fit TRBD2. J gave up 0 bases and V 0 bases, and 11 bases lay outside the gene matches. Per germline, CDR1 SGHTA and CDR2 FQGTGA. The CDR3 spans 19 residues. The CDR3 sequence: CASSLTRIRAGASYNEQFF. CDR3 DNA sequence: TGTGCCAGCAGCTTAACGAGGATAAGGGCGGGAGCCTCCTACAATGAGCAGTTCTTC.